This TCR beta chain appears in the sequencing data of a study of blood T cell repertoires in COVID-19. Profiled with immunoSEQ multiplex PCR; TCRdb holds only in-frame clones, not every one. The data show about 100,000 clones, with approximately 80% seen just once and more than 4% held by the top ten. The sample comprised peripheral blood. This clonotype was sampled from a man at least 80 years old with COVID-19, enrolled during active disease.

The CDR3 reads CASSRGQIYEQYF. Written as DNA, the CDR3 is TGTGCCAGCAGTAGAGGACAGATATACGAGCAGTACTTC. V and J are TRBV6-2 or TRBV6-3 and TRBJ2-7, with TRBD1 as a possible D gene (6 bases). This CDR3 is built from 13 residues. Between the trimmed V and J ends, which lost 5 bases and 4 bases, there was a span of 12 bases. The germline CDR1 and CDR2 sequences are MNHEY and SVGEGT.